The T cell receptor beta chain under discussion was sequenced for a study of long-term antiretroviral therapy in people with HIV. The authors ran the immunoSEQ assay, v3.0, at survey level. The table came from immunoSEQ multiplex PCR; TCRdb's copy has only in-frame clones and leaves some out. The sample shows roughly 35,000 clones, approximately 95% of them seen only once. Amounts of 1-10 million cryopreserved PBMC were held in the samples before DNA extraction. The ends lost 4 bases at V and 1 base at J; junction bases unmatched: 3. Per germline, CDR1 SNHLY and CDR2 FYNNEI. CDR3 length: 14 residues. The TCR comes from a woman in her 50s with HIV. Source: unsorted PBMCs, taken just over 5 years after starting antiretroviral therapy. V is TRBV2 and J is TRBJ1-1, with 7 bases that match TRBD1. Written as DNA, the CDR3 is TGTGCCAGCAGTGGGGGACAGAGGAACACTGAAGCTTTCTTT. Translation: CASSGGQRNTEAFF.